This entry features one T cell receptor (beta chain) sequence. These data originate in a study of T cells in Graves' hyperthyroidism and ophthalmopathy. Trimming took 4 bases from V and 3 from J, leaving 10 bases between them. Germline V lookup: CDR1 LNHDA, CDR2 SQIVND (reference sequence). This CDR3 comprises 13 residues. The source material, RNA transcripts, was used to amplify TCR beta CDR3 regions. In the first-round RT-PCR of the TCR CDR3, the HTBI primer set was used. TCRdb reanalysed the multiplex PCR reads using MiXCR and keeps one entry per CDR3 protein. This table has 620,000 or so distinct CDR3 sequences, 14% appearing once.

The sequenced material came from blood. The TCR sequence derives from a woman aged 50 to 65 with Graves' ophthalmopathy. The rearrangement joins TRBV19 to TRBJ2-7, with D maybe TRBD1 (6 bases). The CDR3 reads CASSKDSYYEQYF. The CDR3 DNA reads TGTGCCAGTAGTAAGGACAGCTACTACGAGCAGTACTTC.